Listed below are T cell receptor beta chains from one sample, sequenced in a study of blood T cells in healthy people across ages. In TCRdb, the 5' RACE reads were re-called with MiXCR into one record per CDR3 protein. The sample records under 750,000 distinct CDR3 sequences, around 48% being singletons. Sequencing input: blood. The receptors come from a man of 80 years or more in good health. Both conserved end residues are part of each CDR3. A D gene is named only where the DNA matches it firmly. Not all rows give a size; the values are once, few, many and, for expanded clones, a class.

J | V | size | D | CDR3 | DNA
TRBJ2-1 | TRBV9 | few | TRBD2 | CASSVSGGFLVSEQFF | TGTGCCAGCAGCGTTAGCGGGGGGTTCCTTGTCAGTGAGCAGTTCTTC
TRBJ2-5 | TRBV6-6 | NA | NA | CASTLRRGYNEQYF | TGTGCCAGCACCCTCCGAAGGGGATACAATGAGCAGTACTTC
TRBJ2-7 | TRBV7-2 | few | TRBD2 | CASSTLAGAFEQYF | TGTGCCAGCAGCACCCTAGCGGGAGCTTTCGAGCAGTACTTC
TRBJ2-1 | TRBV29-1 | NA | NA | CSAPRVGDVYNEQFF | TGCAGCGCCCCGCGGGTTGGAGACGTATACAATGAGCAGTTCTTC
TRBJ2-1 | TRBV6-1 | NA | TRBD2 | CASSPRASGGLYNEQFF | TGTGCCAGCAGTCCCCGGGCTAGCGGGGGGCTTTACAATGAGCAGTTCTTC
TRBJ2-5 | TRBV6-5 | many | NA | CASSLVAQETQYF | TGTGCCAGCAGTTTAGTGGCCCAAGAGACCCAGTACTTC
TRBJ2-7 | TRBV20-1 | few | TRBD2 | CSARVAGGHYEQYF | TGCAGTGCTAGGGTCGCGGGAGGCCACTACGAGCAGTACTTC
TRBJ2-3 | TRBV20-1 | NA | TRBD1 | CSARQGATDTQYF | TGCAGTGCACGACAGGGGGCAACAGATACGCAGTATTTT
TRBJ2-6 | TRBV7-3 | NA | NA | CASSLIGTPSGANVLTF | TGTGCCAGCAGCTTAATAGGCACCCCCTCTGGGGCCAACGTCCTGACTTTC
TRBJ1-6 | TRBV10-3 | NA | NA | CAISAGTGLNSPLHF | TGTGCCATCAGTGCCGGGACCGGCTTGAATTCACCCCTCCACTTT
TRBJ2-5 | TRBV3-1 | NA | TRBD1 | CASSRTGGWETQYF | TGTGCCAGCAGCCGGACAGGGGGCTGGGAGACCCAGTACTTC
TRBJ1-2 | TRBV20-1 | few | NA | CSARVAGRGLNYGYTF | TGCAGTGCTAGAGTGGCAGGGAGAGGGCTTAACTATGGCTACACCTTC
TRBJ2-5 | TRBV7-2 | few | TRBD1 | CASSLVGQGFSETQYF | TGTGCCAGCAGCTTAGTGGGACAGGGGTTTTCGGAGACCCAGTACTTC
TRBJ1-1 | TRBV7-2 | few | NA | CASSPNPQHTEAFF | TGTGCCAGCAGCCCTAACCCGCAACACACTGAAGCTTTCTTT
TRBJ2-2 | TRBV7-6 | few | NA | CASSLQGNTGELFF | TGTGCCAGCAGCTTACAGGGGAACACCGGGGAGCTGTTTTTT
TRBJ2-5 | TRBV4-3 | NA | NA | CASSQDIDGGRETQYF | TGCGCCAGCAGCCAGGATATAGACGGGGGACGAGAGACCCAGTACTTC
TRBJ2-6 | TRBV9 | NA | NA | CASSGWSGANVLTF | TGTGCCAGCAGCGGGTGGTCGGGGGCCAACGTCCTGACTTTC
TRBJ2-1 | TRBV27 | NA | TRBD2 | CASSLWTSEAGEQFF | TGTGCCAGCAGTCTTTGGACTAGCGAAGCAGGGGAGCAGTTCTTC
TRBJ2-3 | TRBV14 | NA | TRBD2 | CASSLLTGTSGHPGRTDTQYF | TGTGCCAGCAGCCTTCTAACCGGGACTAGCGGGCATCCCGGCAGGACAGATACGCAGTATTTT
TRBJ1-2 | TRBV3-1 | few | TRBD1 | CASRLTDRAGGYTF | TGTGCCAGCAGGCTTACCGACAGGGCAGGCGGCTACACCTTC
TRBJ2-7 | TRBV20-1 | NA | TRBD2 | CSARDPGLAGEPSWYEQYF | TGCAGTGCTAGAGATCCTGGACTAGCGGGAGAACCTTCTTGGTACGAGCAGTACTTC
TRBJ2-7 | TRBV6-6 | many | NA | CASSYSGEGQYF | TGTGCCAGCAGTTACTCAGGGGAAGGGCAGTACTTC
TRBJ2-7 | TRBV7-2 | NA | NA | CASSLWAGVYEQYF | TGTGCCAGCAGCTTATGGGCAGGGGTTTACGAGCAGTACTTC
TRBJ1-5 | TRBV16 | NA | NA | CASSPISRPQHF | TGTGCCAGCAGCCCAATATCGCGACCCCAGCATTTT
TRBJ2-7 | TRBV20-1 | NA | NA | CSASPSAYEQYF | TGCAGTGCTTCCCCTAGCGCATACGAGCAGTACTTC
TRBJ2-7 | TRBV20-1 | many | NA | CSARVSFYEQYF | TGCAGTGCTAGAGTCAGTTTCTACGAGCAGTACTTC
TRBJ2-2 | TRBV10-3 | few | NA | CAISDGISNTGELFF | TGTGCCATCAGTGATGGGATATCGAACACCGGGGAGCTGTTTTTT
TRBJ2-1 | TRBV20-1 | few | TRBD2 | CSAPRGVTTAYNEQFF | TGCAGTGCCCCCCGGGGGGTAACAACCGCCTACAATGAGCAGTTCTTC
TRBJ2-7 | TRBV12-3/TRBV12-4 | few | NA | CASSLRTPVPNYEQYF | TGTGCCAGCAGTTTACGGACTCCTGTTCCCAATTACGAGCAGTACTTC
TRBJ1-5 | TRBV29-1 | NA | NA | CSVLTGVQNQPQHF | TGCAGCGTACTTACAGGCGTTCAAAATCAGCCCCAGCATTTT
TRBJ2-7 | TRBV29-1 | NA | NA | CSGVPPGTYEQYF | TGCAGCGGGGTCCCTCCCGGGACCTACGAGCAGTACTTC
TRBJ2-5 | TRBV5-1 | few | TRBD1 | CASSLGQGAETQYF | TGCGCCAGCAGCTTGGGACAGGGTGCCGAGACCCAGTACTTC
TRBJ1-2 | TRBV7-2 | NA | NA | CASSSDPTDRGYTF | TGTGCCAGCAGCTCCGACCCCACAGATCGTGGCTACACCTTC
TRBJ2-3 | TRBV20-1 | few | TRBD2 | CSARLAGIHTQYF | TGCAGTGCCAGACTAGCGGGGATTCATACGCAGTATTTT
TRBJ2-5 | TRBV27 | few | NA | CASSPGGFQETQYF | TGTGCCAGCAGTCCAGGGGGGTTCCAAGAGACCCAGTACTTC
TRBJ2-1 | TRBV9 | few | NA | CASSTGLLYNEQFF | TGTGCCAGCAGCACCGGACTACTCTACAATGAGCAGTTCTTC
TRBJ2-5 | TRBV7-2 | NA | NA | CASSLGDAGETQYF | TGTGCCAGCAGCTTAGGGGACGCAGGAGAGACCCAGTACTTC
TRBJ2-7 | TRBV12-3/TRBV12-4 | NA | TRBD2 | CASSAGRGLASHEQYF | TGTGCCAGCAGCGCAGGTAGGGGACTAGCGAGCCACGAGCAGTACTTC
TRBJ2-1 | TRBV2 | NA | NA | CASTVLAFEQFF | TGTGCCAGCACCGTACTAGCATTTGAGCAGTTCTTC
TRBJ2-1 | TRBV20-1 | NA | TRBD2 | CSARATGTSGNFEQFF | TGCAGTGCCAGAGCAACGGGGACTAGCGGGAACTTTGAGCAGTTCTTC
TRBJ2-1 | TRBV4-1 | once | TRBD2 | CASSQEYGGEYNEQFF | TGCGCCAGCAGCCAAGAATACGGGGGGGAATACAATGAGCAGTTCTTC
TRBJ1-1 | TRBV6-6 | many | NA | CASRHVSTEAFF | TGTGCCAGCAGACACGTAAGCACTGAAGCTTTCTTT
TRBJ1-1 | TRBV4-1 | few | NA | CASSSPGTVNTEAFF | TGCGCCAGCAGCTCGCCCGGGACGGTGAACACTGAAGCTTTCTTT
TRBJ2-2 | TRBV6-1 | few | NA | CAIGPGTSELFF | TGTGCCATAGGACCAGGCACGAGTGAGCTGTTTTTT
TRBJ2-3 | TRBV15 | few | TRBD2 | CATSLGLAPDTQYF | TGTGCCACCAGCCTCGGACTAGCCCCAGATACGCAGTATTTT
TRBJ1-4 | TRBV29-1 | many | NA | CSAGGATNEKLFF | TGCAGCGCCGGAGGGGCAACTAATGAAAAACTGTTTTTT
TRBJ2-2 | TRBV9 | NA | TRBD1 | CASSVDGTGVTGELFF | TGTGCCAGCAGCGTAGACGGGACAGGGGTCACCGGGGAGCTGTTTTTT
TRBJ2-1 | TRBV7-2 | NA | TRBD2 | CASSLARGGLHEQFF | TGTGCCAGCAGCTTAGCGCGGGGGGGCCTGCATGAGCAGTTCTTC
TRBJ2-1 | TRBV3-1 | few | NA | CASSRRLNNEQFF | TGTGCCAGCAGCCGCCGATTAAACAATGAGCAGTTCTTC